What follows are 11 T cell receptor beta chains derived from one specimen sequenced in a study of OX40 agonist ivuxolimab in advanced cancers. Only in-frame clones appear in the TCRdb table, and some are missing; sequencing was by immunoSEQ multiplex PCR. Of 45,000 to 60,000 clones in the sample, about 79% were seen once. The starting material was CD4+ or CD8+ T cells sorted from blood, obtained in a trial of the OX40 agonist ivuxolimab. The receptors originated from an adult with an advanced solid tumor such as melanoma, head and neck, liver or kidney cancer.

The chain has TRBV5-1 and TRBJ2-2, with 7 bases aligning to TRBD1. Per germline, CDR1 SGHRS and CDR2 YFSETQ. V dropped 3 bases and J dropped 1; count of bases not matched to a gene: 0. There are 14 residues in the CDR3. CDR3 DNA: TGCGCCAGCAGCTGGACAGGGAACACCGGGGAGCTGTTTTTT. Residues: CASSWTGNTGELFF.

The rearrangement links TRBV4-3 to TRBJ2-6; no reliable D call. Trimming shortened V by 1 base and J by 0 bases, and 7 bases separated the two germline ends. From germline, CDR1 is LGHNA and CDR2 YSLEER. This CDR3 comprises 16 residues. The CDR3 loop is CASSQGWNSGANVLTF. CDR3 in DNA: TGCGCCAGCAGCCAAGGGTGGAACTCTGGGGCCAACGTCCTGACTTTC.

The chain carries TRBV7-6 and TRBJ2-5, with D unclear. The CDR3 is 14 amino acids. In germline, CDR1 is SGHVS, CDR2 FNYEAQ. V was pared by 1 base and J by 2 bases, with 8 bases between. CDR3 DNA: TGTGCCAGCAGCTTAGGACATTCACAAGAGACCCAGTACTTC. Its translation is CASSLGHSQETQYF.

As DNA, the CDR3 is TGTGCCAGCAGCGTAGGTGGGGCTGGCGGTACAGATACGCAGTATTTT. Residues: CASSVGGAGGTDTQYF. The V gene is TRBV9, the J gene TRBJ2-3; maybe TRBD1 (5 bases). This CDR3 is 16 amino acids long. Trimming took 0 bases from V and 3 from J, leaving 14 bases between them. CDR1 SGDLS and CDR2 YYNGEE come from the germline V gene.

DNA for the CDR3: TGTGCCAGTAGTATTTTCGGGACTACGGGTCAGCCCCAGCATTTT. As protein: CASSIFGTTGQPQHF. This chain links TRBV19 with TRBJ1-5, with D perhaps TRBD1 (5 bases). The ends were cut back, 3 bases at V and 6 bases at J, with 15 bases in the middle. Germline V gene sequence: CDR1 LNHDA, CDR2 SQIVND (reference sequence). The CDR3 length is 15 residues.

J is TRBJ1-1 and V is TRBV2, with a tentative D call TRBD1 (6 bases). The V gene's germline CDR1 is SNHLY and CDR2 FYNNEI. V lost 5 bases and J 0 bases, leaving 7 bases between the germline ends. The CDR3 runs 13 residues. CDR3: CASSRQVNTEAFF. In nucleotides, the CDR3 is TGTGCCAGCAGTCGACAGGTGAACACTGAAGCTTTCTTT.

The genes are TRBV7-2 and TRBJ2-7; D remains ambiguous. The V gene lost 1 base and the J gene lost 5 bases, with 15 bases spanning the gap. Germline lookup yields CDR1 SGHTA and CDR2 FQGNSA. The CDR3 contains 15 residues. DNA of the CDR3: TGTGCCAGCAGCTTAGAACGGGTTGGCAGCCACGAGCAGTACTTC. It yields the protein CASSLERVGSHEQYF.

This clone was counted a single time. V usage is TRBV18 and J usage is TRBJ2-3, with 8 bases aligning to TRBD1. Germline CDR1 KGHSH, CDR2 LQKENI. The V gene end was trimmed by 0 bases and the J gene end by 4 bases; junction bases not matched to a gene: 6. CDR3 length: 16 residues. The chain's CDR3 is CASSPPSGGRSDTQYF. The CDR3 nucleotides are TGTGCCAGCTCACCACCTTCAGGGGGCAGGTCAGATACGCAGTATTTT.

CDR3 DNA sequence: TGTGCCTGGAGTAACGGAGGCAATGAGCAGTTCTTC. This sequence encodes CAWSNGGNEQFF. The rearrangement uses TRBV30 and TRBJ2-1; a weak D match, TRBD2 (5 bases). Germline values: CDR1 GTSNPN, CDR2 SVGIG (reference sequence). This CDR3 spans 12 amino acids. The V end lost 2 bases, the J end lost 6 bases, and 8 bases lay between the germline ends. The full variable domain, with the rest looked up from reference TRBV30 and TRBJ2-1, is SQTIHQWPATLVQPVGSPLSLECTVEGTSNPNLYWYRQAAGRGLQLLFYSVGIGQISSEVPQNLSASRPQDRQFILSSKKLLLSDSGFYLCAWSNGGNEQFFGPGTRLTVL.

This rearrangement joins TRBV5-1 to TRBJ2-1; TRBD1 aligns across 9 bases. The CDR3 contains 16 residues. CDR1 and CDR2 from the germline V gene are SGHRS and YFSETQ. The J segment lost 5 bases and the V segment lost 4 bases, leaving 10 bases of the junction unmatched. The CDR3, as DNA: TGCGCCAGCAGCAAAAATACAGGGGGCTTCGACAATGAGCAGTTCTTC. Translating gives CASSKNTGGFDNEQFF.

The gene calls are TRBV19 and TRBJ2-1; 12 bases map to TRBD2. Trimming took 4 bases from V and 0 from J; bases not matched to a gene: 7. Germline CDR1 LNHDA, CDR2 SQIVND (reference sequence). This CDR3 is 18 amino acids long. The CDR3 DNA follows: TGTGCCAGTAGTAGTAGGACTAGCGGGATCAGCTCCTACAATGAGCAGTTCTTC. It encodes CASSSRTSGISSYNEQFF.